What follows describes a single TCR beta chain. Its matching antigen is unknown. This entry is derived from a study of T-cell memory formation after mild COVID-19. Findings of the study overall: Contracting clones, day 15 to 85, had balanced CD4/CD8, and later expanders favored CD4+. Among contracting clones, CD4+ were mainly CM/EM and CD8+ enriched in EMRA. Proof of SARS-CoV-2 specificity was absent for the second-wave clones that crested on day 37. In pre-infection memory, a portion of responding clones appeared, which suggested that cross-reactive memory joined.

TCRdb itself ran the 5' RACE reads through MiXCR, one entry per CDR3 protein. Of 540,000 or so distinct CDR3 sequences listed, roughly 20% were seen once; the top ten hold 12%. This sequence originates from an adult woman who had mild COVID-19 (a few samples of this study predate the infection). Cell type and time point are not known. The specimen was PBMCs or a T cell subset sorted from them (not recorded which).

The CDR3 sequence is CASSLGTLNHNEQFF. The CDR3 DNA follows: TGTGCCAGCAGCCTCGGGACTCTCAATCACAATGAGCAGTTCTTC. J is TRBJ2-1 and V is TRBV7-9, with D perhaps matching TRBD2 (6 bases). The germline V and J ends were trimmed by 5 bases and 5 bases, with 16 bases remaining between them. This CDR3 region has 15 residues. Germline CDR1 and CDR2: SEHNR and FQNEAQ (reference sequence).